These T cell receptor beta chains were read from a single sample in a study of monozygotic twins with inflammatory bowel disease. TCRdb re-called the 5' RACE reads; one entry per CDR3 protein, DNA not given. Its table lists 200,000 to 250,000 distinct CDR3 sequences. Sequenced: blood. All receptors derive from a human donor with ulcerative colitis or Crohn's disease, or a healthy co-twin of an affected twin (not recorded which). Each CDR3 is given with its conserved first and last residue.

cdr3_aa	v_call	j_call
CASSFFRGKAFF	TRBV5-6	TRBJ1-1
CSARSSSGVDTQYF	TRBV20-1	TRBJ2-3
CASSGSDRGLEQYF	TRBV12-3/TRBV12-4	TRBJ2-7
CATSTPAGLNTEAFF	TRBV15	TRBJ1-1
CASSYVSNQPQHF	TRBV6-2/TRBV6-3	TRBJ1-5
CATIGSQLSGNTIYF	TRBV10-3	TRBJ1-3
CASSDREDTEAFF	TRBV2	TRBJ1-1
CASSFLDSTEAFF	TRBV7-6	TRBJ1-1
CASSREGGGETQYF	TRBV4-3	TRBJ2-5
CASSYADSGSAVEQYF	TRBV6-2/TRBV6-3	TRBJ2-7
CASSLVGSPGELFF	TRBV7-9	TRBJ2-2
CASSFEGDYGYTF	TRBV5-1	TRBJ1-2
CASNGQMNTEAFF	TRBV19	TRBJ1-1
CASSYEDTPYEQYF	TRBV6-5	TRBJ2-7
CASSRGQAGIYEKLFF	TRBV18	TRBJ1-4
CASSPLAKEETQYF	TRBV5-6	TRBJ2-5
CASSSRTGMNTEAFF	TRBV6-5	TRBJ1-1
CASIGGPAMNTEAFF	TRBV12-3/TRBV12-4	TRBJ1-1
CSYGANTEAFF	TRBV20-1	TRBJ1-1
CASSLGGQGNSPLHF	TRBV12-3/TRBV12-4	TRBJ1-6
CASSSGGTVSYEQYF	TRBV5-1	TRBJ2-7
CASSRRDSGANVLTF	TRBV3-1	TRBJ2-6
CSAVTTSYEQYF	TRBV29-1	TRBJ2-7
CSAHTFSSTDTQYF	TRBV20-1	TRBJ2-3
CARSSTGTSGRAYLF	TRBV7-2	TRBJ2-1
CASSPGQNNEKLFF	TRBV5-1	TRBJ1-4
CSARDVDNSPLHF	TRBV20-1	TRBJ1-6
CASRREHYEQYF	TRBV28	TRBJ2-7
CASSTTLGTGELFF	TRBV19	TRBJ2-2
CASSIDLSGVSYNEQFF	TRBV19	TRBJ2-1
CASSSEPTNTGELFF	TRBV7-9	TRBJ2-2
CSARDFASGSHEQYF	TRBV20-1	TRBJ2-7